The 3 T cell receptor beta chains below were found in one sample sequenced in a study of cytomegalovirus exposure and HLA in healthy donors. Profiled with immunoSEQ multiplex PCR; TCRdb holds only in-frame clones, not every one. The sample lists some 170,000 clones, roughly 90% occurring once. The specimen was PBMCs. The receptors derive from a woman aged 18-30 years in good health and CMV-seronegative.

The chain links TRBV13 to TRBJ1-2, with D unclear. This CDR3 has 15 residues. V was trimmed by 5 bases and J by 3 bases, leaving 16 bases between them. Germline values: CDR1 PRHDT, CDR2 FYEKMQ (reference sequence). The CDR3: CASSAVPRTDYGYTF. CDR3 sequence (DNA): TGTGCCAGCAGCGCTGTGCCGAGGACTGACTATGGCTACACCTTC.

The chain couples TRBV7-9 to TRBJ1-1; 10 positions agree with TRBD1. Germline trimming cut 6 bases from V and 3 bases from J; bases unmatched to any gene: 10. Germline V gene lookup returns CDR1 SEHNR and CDR2 FQNEAQ (reference sequence). The CDR3 runs to 16 residues. The CDR3 sequence: CASRRYKDRGDTEAFF. For the CDR3, the DNA is TGTGCCAGCAGGCGGTACAAGGACAGGGGGGACACTGAAGCTTTCTTT.

The rearrangement uses TRBV4-1 and TRBJ1-5; D gene unclear. Germline CDR1 and CDR2: MGHRA and YSYEKL. V was cut by 0 bases and J by 7 bases, with 16 bases left in between. The CDR3 sequence is 16 residues long. For the CDR3, the DNA is TGCGCCAGCAGCCAAGATCGAGGGATGGGCGGGCAGCCCCAGCATTTT. This encodes CASSQDRGMGGQPQHF.